Presented here are 32 T cell receptor beta chains from one specimen sequenced in a study of shared clonotypes between healthy human individuals. The table came from immunoSEQ multiplex PCR; TCRdb's copy has only in-frame clones and leaves some out. The data show roughly 500,000 clones, with 75% to 85% seen just once and roughly an eighth held by the top ten. Sequencing input: PBMCs. The receptors were sampled from a woman aged 40 to 50 in good health. Some clones in this sample may be carry-over from other donors' samples.

CDR3 protein: CASSPGSDNEQFF. CDR3 nucleotide sequence: TGTGCCAGCAGCCCCGGCAGCGACAATGAGCAGTTCTTC. The chain uses TRBV7-3 and TRBJ2-1; D gene uncertain. The CDR3 contains 13 residues. V gave up 5 bases and J gave up 5 bases, with 10 bases separating them. Germline CDR1 is SGHTA and CDR2 is FQGTGA.

This chain uses TRBV7-2 with TRBJ2-1; 7 nucleotides agree with TRBD2. The germline V gene encodes CDR1 SGHTA and CDR2 FQGNSA. The V and J ends lost 0 bases and 6 bases, in that order; junction bases with no gene match: 5. The CDR3 spans 15 residues. CDR3 sequence (DNA): TGTGCCAGCAGCTTAGCGGGAGGGTTCGGCAATGAGCAGTTCTTC. It specifies CASSLAGGFGNEQFF. Variable domain in full (rest from reference TRBV7-2 and TRBJ2-1): GAGVSQSPSNKVTEKGKDVELRCDPISGHTALYWYRQSLGQGLEFLIYFQGNSAPDKSGLPSDRFSAERTGGSVSTLTIQRTQQEDSAVYLCASSLAGGFGNEQFFGPGTRLTVL.

V gene TRBV18 combines with J gene TRBJ1-4, with D maybe TRBD1 (6 bases). The CDR3 length is 15 residues. Trimming stripped 3 bases from V and 3 bases from J, with 11 bases between. From germline, CDR1 is KGHSH and CDR2 LQKENI. CDR3 bases: TGTGCCAGCTCACCTACAGGGTTGGCTAATGAAAAACTGTTTTTT. It specifies CASSPTGLANEKLFF.

V is TRBV11-3 and J is TRBJ2-2; possibly TRBD1 for D (5 bases). V was shortened by 5 bases and J by 6 bases, with 16 bases between the two germline ends. The germline CDR1 and CDR2 sequences are SGHNT and YENEEA. The CDR3 extends over 15 amino acids. CDR3 residues: CASSPRVGGAGELFF. The CDR3 DNA follows: TGTGCCAGCAGCCCCAGGGTGGGCGGCGCCGGGGAGCTGTTTTTT.

In this sample, this clone turned up once. The rearrangement links TRBV5-8 to TRBJ1-5; weak D call: TRBD1 (5 bases). This CDR3 is 16 amino acids long. From germline, CDR1 is SGHTS and CDR2 YDEGEE. V lost 3 bases and J lost 2, with 15 bases in between. CDR3 sequence reads: CASSSRTGTGNQPQHF. The CDR3 bases are TGTGCCAGCAGCTCCCGAACAGGAACTGGCAATCAGCCCCAGCATTTT. The whole variable domain, filled in from reference TRBV5-8 and TRBJ1-5, reads EAGVTQSPTHLIKTRGQQATLRCSPISGHTSVYWYQQALGLGLQFLLWYDEGEERNRGNFPPRFSGRQFPNYSSELNVNALELEDSALYLCASSSRTGTGNQPQHFGDGTRLSIL.

The chain carries TRBV7-9 and TRBJ1-3, with D tentatively TRBD1 (5 bases). The V end lost 7 bases, the J end lost 0 bases, and 16 bases lay between the germline ends. Per germline, CDR1 SEHNR and CDR2 FQNEAQ (reference sequence). This CDR3 has 16 residues. The CDR3 spells CASTRGDVFSGNTIYF. CDR3 coding DNA: TGTGCCAGCACCCGGGGGGACGTTTTCTCTGGAAACACCATATATTTT. The full variable domain, its missing parts supplied by reference TRBV7-9 and TRBJ1-3, is DTGVSQNPRHKITKRGQNVTFRCDPISEHNRLYWYRQTLGQGPEFLTYFQNEAQLEKSRLLSDRFSAERPKGSFSTLEIQRTEQGDSAMYLCASTRGDVFSGNTIYFGEGSWLTVV.

The rearrangement links TRBV28 to TRBJ1-4; D is unresolved. The CDR3 spans 15 residues. From germline, CDR1 is MDHEN and CDR2 SYDVKM. With 6 bases removed from V and 2 bases from J, the gap between germline ends came to 13 bases. The CDR3 DNA is TGTGCCAGCAGCAAACCCTCGGGTACTAATGAAAAACTGTTTTTT. Its protein product is CASSKPSGTNEKLFF.

This chain uses TRBV10-2 with TRBJ2-3; 8 bases match TRBD1. Germline assignment: CDR1 WSHSY and CDR2 SAAADI. The CDR3 length is 14 residues. The J segment lost 6 bases and the V segment lost 7 bases, leaving 9 bases of the junction unmatched. The chain's CDR3 is CASTKGQAADTQYF. The CDR3 DNA follows: TGCGCCAGCACGAAGGGACAGGCGGCCGATACGCAGTATTTT.

At least ten counts were recorded for this clone. The V call is TRBV6-1, the J call TRBJ2-7; D gene unclear. The CDR3 has 15 residues. The V end lost 6 bases, the J end lost 6 bases, and 21 bases lay between the germline ends. In germline, CDR1 is MNHNS, CDR2 SASEGT. CDR3 region: CASSPPDRVSAEQYF. The CDR3 coding sequence is TGTGCCAGCAGCCCCCCCGATCGGGTGTCCGCCGAGCAGTACTTC.

The rearrangement uses TRBV5-1 and TRBJ2-1; 8 bases match TRBD2. This CDR3 has 14 residues. Per the germline V gene, CDR1 is SGHRS and CDR2 is YFSETQ. The V and J ends lost 5 bases and 7 bases, in that order; junction bases with no gene match: 8. The chain's CDR3 is CASRTGTRVNEQFF. CDR3 in DNA: TGCGCCAGCAGAACCGGGACTAGGGTTAATGAGCAGTTCTTC.

This chain uses TRBV28 with TRBJ1-5; D remains ambiguous. V gave up 6 bases and J gave up 1 base, with 13 bases separating them. CDR3 length: 15 amino acids. Germline V gives CDR1 MDHEN, CDR2 SYDVKM. CDR3 residues: CASSLPLKSNQPQHF. CDR3 DNA: TGTGCCAGCAGCCTCCCGCTTAAAAGCAATCAGCCCCAGCATTTT.

The chain joins TRBV4-1 to TRBJ2-2, with TRBD2 matching 14 bases. V lost 4 bases to trimming and J lost 8 bases; unmatched junction nucleotides: 6. This CDR3 has 16 amino acids. The germline gives CDR1 MGHRA, CDR2 YSYEKL. As DNA, the CDR3 is TGCGCCAGCAGCCCAGGACTAGCGGGAGGTTCAGGGGAGCTGTTTTTT. It encodes CASSPGLAGGSGELFF.

The chain employs TRBV5-4 and TRBJ1-1, with 7 bases matching TRBD1. J lost 1 base, V lost 4 bases, and 4 bases had no gene match. Germline V gene data show CDR1 as SGHNT and CDR2 as YYREEE (reference sequence). This CDR3 region has 14 residues. The CDR3 DNA reads TGTGCCAGCAGCCCCTGGACAGGGAACACTGAAGCTTTCTTT. Encoded protein: CASSPWTGNTEAFF.

V is TRBV28 and J is TRBJ2-3; 11 bases align to TRBD2. The J segment lost 9 bases and the V segment lost 5 bases, leaving 13 bases of the junction unmatched. Germline CDR1 MDHEN, CDR2 SYDVKM. The CDR3 runs 16 residues. CDR3 loop: CASSPRGSGRAGTQYF. DNA of the CDR3: TGTGCCAGCAGTCCCCGCGGTAGCGGGAGGGCTGGAACGCAGTATTTT.

The chain uses TRBV6-6 and TRBJ1-1; D perhaps matches TRBD1 (5 bases). The CDR3 is made up of 12 amino acids. CDR1 is MNHNY and CDR2 is SVGAGI in the germline V gene (reference sequence). V shed 6 bases and J shed 3 bases, with 8 bases lying between them. CDR3 in amino acids: CASRPGDTEAFF. The CDR3 DNA reads TGTGCCAGCAGACCGGGGGACACTGAAGCTTTCTTT.

This sequence joins TRBV9 and TRBJ2-1; 7 positions agree with TRBD2. J was trimmed by 8 bases and V by 0 bases; bases with no gene match: 8. The CDR3 covers 15 residues. Looked up from germline, CDR1 is SGDLS and CDR2 is YYNGEE. The CDR3 DNA sequence: TGTGCCAGCAGCGTAGGGACTAGTAGCGGAGATGAGCAGTTCTTC. Amino acids: CASSVGTSSGDEQFF. Together with reference TRBV9 and TRBJ2-1, the CDR3 gives the full variable domain: DSGVTQTPKHLITATGQRVTLRCSPRSGDLSVYWYQQSLDQGLQFLIQYYNGEERAKGNILERFSAQQFPDLHSELNLSSLELGDSALYFCASSVGTSSGDEQFFGPGTRLTVL.

The chain carries TRBV19 and TRBJ1-1; D is ambiguous. This CDR3 has 13 residues. The V end was cut by 3 bases, the J end by 4 bases, with 9 bases between. From germline, CDR1 is LNHDA and CDR2 SQIVND (reference sequence). The CDR3 is CASSMGRSTEAFF. For the CDR3, the DNA is TGTGCCAGTAGTATGGGGAGAAGCACTGAAGCTTTCTTT.

With regard to this clone: With a much larger clone just one base away, this may be a read error. The chain couples TRBV7-9 to TRBJ1-4; tentative D call: TRBD1 (6 bases). CDR1 SEHNR and CDR2 FQNEAQ come from the germline V gene (reference sequence). The CDR3 spans 15 residues. This CDR3 is CAGSLVGQGNEKLFF. The DNA of the CDR3 is TGTGCCGGCAGCTTAGTAGGGCAGGGGAATGAAAAACTGTTTTTT.

The chain is built from TRBV19 and TRBJ2-7, with 9 positions matching TRBD1. The CDR3 covers 14 residues. In germline, CDR1 is LNHDA, CDR2 SQIVND (reference sequence). V dropped 3 bases and J dropped 9; count of bases not matched to a gene: 9. The CDR3 protein is CASSMRDRVFRQYF. CDR3 in DNA: TGTGCCAGTAGTATGCGGGACAGGGTGTTCCGGCAGTACTTC.

The rearrangement uses TRBV30 and TRBJ1-5, with D possibly matching TRBD1 (6 bases). This CDR3 has 14 amino acids. The V gene lost 5 bases and the J gene lost 4 bases, with 15 bases spanning the gap. Germline assignment: CDR1 GTSNPN and CDR2 SVGIG (reference sequence). CDR3 amino acids: CAWRDTMGNQPQHF. The CDR3 bases are TGTGCCTGGCGGGACACCATGGGGAATCAGCCCCAGCATTTT.

The chain is built from TRBV19 and TRBJ2-3; TRBD2 matches 11 bases. The CDR3 is 12 amino acids. CDR1 is LNHDA and CDR2 is SQIVND in the germline V gene (reference sequence). The V gene end was trimmed by 8 bases and the J gene end by 11 bases; junction bases not matched to a gene: 6. The CDR3 loop reads CASASGRFGQYF. As DNA, the CDR3 is TGTGCCAGTGCTAGCGGGAGGTTTGGGCAGTATTTT.

This rearrangement joins TRBV11-2 to TRBJ2-6; D unclear. This CDR3 contains 15 residues. The V gene's germline CDR1 is SGHAT and CDR2 FQNNGV. V shed 2 bases and J shed 0 bases, with 5 bases lying between them. CDR3 sequence (DNA): TGTGCCAGCAGCTTATCCCTCTCTGGGGCCAACGTCCTGACTTTC. This encodes CASSLSLSGANVLTF.

The chain joins TRBV5-1 to TRBJ2-1, with D maybe TRBD1 (7 bases). V was trimmed by 4 bases and J by 8 bases, leaving 19 bases between them. The CDR3 loop spans 15 amino acids. Germline values: CDR1 SGHRS, CDR2 YFSETQ. The DNA for the CDR3 is TGCGCCAGCAGCCCCAGGGGGGTCTCGATCGATGAGCAGTTCTTC. Encoded protein: CASSPRGVSIDEQFF. The variable domain in full, completed from reference TRBV5-1 and TRBJ2-1, reads KAGVTQTPRYLIKTRGQQVTLSCSPISGHRSVSWYQQTPGQGLQFLFEYFSETQRNKGNFPGRFSGRQFSNSRSEMNVSTLELGDSALYLCASSPRGVSIDEQFFGPGTRLTVL.

This clone was seen just once. The CDR3, as DNA: TGCGCCAGCAGCCCCCGACTAGCGGGCCCCAATGAGCAGTTCTTC. Its translation: CASSPRLAGPNEQFF. The genes are TRBV4-1 and TRBJ2-1, with 10 bases lining up with TRBD2. With 4 bases clipped from V and 6 bases from J, the junction kept 6 bases outside the gene matches. In germline, CDR1 is MGHRA, CDR2 YSYEKL. The CDR3 consists of 15 residues.

This clone was found once. V is TRBV7-9 and J is TRBJ2-7; 8 nucleotides align to TRBD2. The CDR3 contains 14 residues. V gave up 1 base and J gave up 6 bases; unmatched junction bases: 5. Germline-derived CDR1 and CDR2 are SEHNR and FQNEAQ (reference sequence). As DNA, the CDR3 is TGTGCCAGCAGCTTAGATGGGACTAGTACCGAGCAGTACTTC. Its protein product is CASSLDGTSTEQYF. The entire variable domain, with the rest obtained from reference TRBV7-9 and TRBJ2-7, is as follows: DTGVSQNPRHKITKRGQNVTFRCDPISEHNRLYWYRQTLGQGPEFLTYFQNEAQLEKSRLLSDRFSAERPKGSFSTLEIQRTEQGDSAMYLCASSLDGTSTEQYFGPGTRLTVT.

The chain carries TRBV5-8 and TRBJ2-7; D gene ambiguous. This CDR3 is 15 amino acids long. Germline V gives CDR1 SGHTS, CDR2 YDEGEE. V was trimmed by 4 bases and J by 2 bases, leaving 16 bases between them. The CDR3 loop is CASSRLPEVPYEQYF. The CDR3 region has the DNA TGTGCCAGCAGCCGTTTACCAGAGGTCCCCTACGAGCAGTACTTC.

This clone appeared a few times. The J gene is TRBJ2-1, the V gene TRBV10-2, with 10 bases lining up with TRBD2. Trimming at V came to 6 bases and at J to 9 bases, leaving 8 bases not matched to a gene. This CDR3 region has 14 residues. Germline CDR1 reads WSHSY; CDR2 reads SAAADI. The chain's CDR3 is CASSPRRLAGEQFF. The CDR3 DNA follows: TGCGCCAGCAGCCCTAGACGACTAGCGGGTGAGCAGTTCTTC.

The chain combines TRBV9 with TRBJ2-7, with D tentatively TRBD1 or TRBD2 (5 bases each). The V end was cut by 4 bases, the J end by 3 bases, with 29 bases between. Germline CDR1 reads SGDLS; CDR2 reads YYNGEE. The CDR3 runs to 19 residues. This CDR3 is CASSNPRVGPLRGDYEQYF. For the CDR3, the DNA is TGTGCCAGCAGCAACCCGAGGGTGGGACCGCTCCGCGGCGACTACGAGCAGTACTTC.

V usage is TRBV7-3 and J usage is TRBJ2-1; the D is unclear. Germline assignment: CDR1 SGHTA and CDR2 FQGTGA. V lost 5 bases and J lost 8, with 16 bases in between. The CDR3 runs to 14 residues. The CDR3 DNA follows: TGTGCCAGCAGCCTTGATCCTAGTGGGGATGAGCAGTTCTTC. It codes for CASSLDPSGDEQFF.

This clone has a single count. The genes are TRBV7-9 and TRBJ2-2, with 7 bases matching TRBD2. V lost 2 bases to trimming and J lost 5 bases; unmatched junction nucleotides: 5. The germline V gene encodes CDR1 SEHNR and CDR2 FQNEAQ (reference sequence). This CDR3 has 15 amino acids. The CDR3: CASSLKLARTGELFF. CDR3 nucleotides: TGTGCCAGCAGCTTAAAACTAGCGAGAACCGGGGAGCTGTTTTTT.

This clone was counted many times. This sequence joins TRBV6-5 and TRBJ1-5; D not certain. Germline V gene lookup returns CDR1 MNHEY and CDR2 SVGAGI. This CDR3 region has 13 residues. The ends were cut back, 0 bases at V and 7 bases at J, with 7 bases in the middle. DNA for the CDR3: TGTGCCAGCAGTTACTCTCCAGGCCAGCCCCAGCATTTT. Translating gives CASSYSPGQPQHF.

This chain connects TRBV6-1 to TRBJ2-7; D remains ambiguous. Germline CDR1 is MNHNS and CDR2 is SASEGT. V was cut by 5 bases and J by 2 bases, with 13 bases left in between. This CDR3 is built from 14 residues. CDR3 nucleotides: TGTGCCAGCAGTCAAAGCCTACTCACCTACGAGCAGTACTTC. This translates into CASSQSLLTYEQYF.